The clone carrying this TCR beta chain was seen at least ten times. Its antigen remains unidentified. TCRdb ran MiXCR on the 5' RACE reads and lists one entry per CDR3 protein. The table lists 11,000 to 15,000 distinct CDR3 sequences, more than 9% of them singletons. This sample stems from a study of neurological immune-mediated disorders. Overall study results and limits: Across subjects, no CDR3 amino acid sequence appeared in expanded clones of more than one subject, a finding that suggested private repertoires in all groups.

The germline V gene has CDR1 LNHNV and CDR2 YYDKDF (reference sequence). V shed 0 bases and J shed 10 bases, with 16 bases lying between them. This CDR3 spans 15 amino acids. The source of this sequence is a woman aged 40 to 50 in good health. Sequences were obtained from PBMCs. The chain combines TRBV15 with TRBJ2-1; tentative D call: TRBD2 (6 bases). CDR3: CATSRDQGWAGEQFF. CDR3 in DNA: TGTGCCACCAGCAGAGACCAAGGGTGGGCGGGAGAGCAGTTCTTC.